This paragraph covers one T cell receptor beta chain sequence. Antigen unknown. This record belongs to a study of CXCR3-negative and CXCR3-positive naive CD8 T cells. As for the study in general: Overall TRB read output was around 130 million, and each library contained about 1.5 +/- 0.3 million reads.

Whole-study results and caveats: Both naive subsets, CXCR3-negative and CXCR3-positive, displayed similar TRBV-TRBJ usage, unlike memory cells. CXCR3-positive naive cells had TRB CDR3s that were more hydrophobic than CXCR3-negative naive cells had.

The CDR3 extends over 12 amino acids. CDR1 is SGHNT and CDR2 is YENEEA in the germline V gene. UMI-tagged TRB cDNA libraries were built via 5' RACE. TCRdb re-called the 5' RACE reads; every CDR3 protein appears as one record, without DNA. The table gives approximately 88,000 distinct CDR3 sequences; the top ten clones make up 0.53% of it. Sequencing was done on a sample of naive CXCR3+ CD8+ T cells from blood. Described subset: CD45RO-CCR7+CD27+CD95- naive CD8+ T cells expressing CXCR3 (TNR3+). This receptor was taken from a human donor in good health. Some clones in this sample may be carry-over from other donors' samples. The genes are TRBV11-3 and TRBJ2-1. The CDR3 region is CASSYRVDEQFF.